The rows below give T cell receptor beta chains drawn from one sample of a study of metastatic and nonmetastatic thyroid tumors. TCRdb re-called clones from the PCR reads using MiXCR. The data contain fewer than 15,000 clones, more than 20% of them singletons. Sequencing was done on a sample of tumor tissue. These receptors were taken from a female donor with papillary thyroid cancer or a benign thyroid nodule (not recorded which). Some clones in this sample may be carry-over from other donors' samples. Both conserved end residues are part of each CDR3. The D gene is left open where the match is weak. Part of the rows lack a size; the others show once, few, many or a class for expanded clones.

TRBV30,many,TRBJ1-1,-,CAWREKGRTEAFF,TGTGCCTGGAGGGAGAAGGGTCGGACTGAAGCTTTCTTT
TRBV28,medium-sized,TRBJ1-2,-,CASRRQAGYGYTF,TGTGCCAGCAGACGACAGGCTGGCTATGGCTACACCTTC
TRBV11-2,many,TRBJ2-4,-,CASSLAGAKNIQYF,TGTGCCAGCAGCTTAGCGGGAGCCAAAAACATTCAGTACTTC
TRBV28,few,TRBJ1-1,-,CANSSPQGRAFF,TGTGCCAACAGTTCCCCGCAGGGGAGAGCTTTCTTT
TRBV5-1,many,TRBJ2-5,-,CASTVQPHSGETQYF,TGCGCCAGCACCGTTCAGCCCCATAGTGGGGAGACCCAGTACTTC
TRBV5-6,-,TRBJ1-1,-,CASSPPIGTEAFF,TGTGCCAGCAGCCCCCCTATCGGGACTGAAGCTTTCTTT
TRBV5-5,-,TRBJ2-1,-,CASSRTGDNEQFF,TGTGCCAGCAGTCGGACGGGAGATAATGAGCAGTTCTTC
TRBV30,-,TRBJ1-5,-,CAWSWGRDQPQHF,TGTGCCTGGAGTTGGGGCCGGGATCAGCCCCAGCATTTT
TRBV30,-,TRBJ1-5,-,CAWGRGLSNQPQHF,TGTGCCTGGGGTCGTGGACTTAGCAATCAGCCCCAGCATTTT
TRBV7-8,medium-sized,TRBJ1-2,-,CASSLGVGDAGYGYTF,TGTGCCAGCAGCTTAGGTGTGGGTGATGCGGGCTATGGCTACACCTTC
TRBV10-3,many,TRBJ2-7,-,CAISESGRGSFEQYF,TGTGCCATCAGTGAATCGGGACGGGGAAGTTTCGAGCAGTACTTC
TRBV7-9,many,TRBJ2-2,TRBD2,CASSPASGRASGELFF,TGTGCCAGCAGTCCCGCTAGCGGGAGGGCGTCCGGGGAGCTGTTTTTT
TRBV20-1,-,TRBJ1-5,-,CSARVGGRQPQHF,TGCAGTGCTAGAGTCGGTGGACGCCAGCCCCAGCATTTT
TRBV20-1,-,TRBJ2-5,TRBD1,CSARGQGVREAQYF,TGCAGTGCGCGGGGACAGGGTGTAAGAGAGGCCCAGTACTTC
TRBV7-8,-,TRBJ2-2,-,CASSLERGNTGELFF,TGTGCCAGCAGCTTGGAACGGGGAAACACCGGGGAGCTGTTTTTT
TRBV19,few,TRBJ2-7,TRBD1,CASSSTGTGIYEQYF,TGTGCCAGTAGTTCGACCGGGACAGGGATCTACGAGCAGTACTTC
TRBV4-1,-,TRBJ1-1,TRBD1,CATRQGGSEAFF,TGCGCCACACGACAGGGAGGGTCTGAAGCTTTCTTT
TRBV6-5,medium-sized,TRBJ2-7,TRBD2,CASSYSGLASEQYF,TGTGCCAGCAGTTACTCGGGACTAGCTTCCGAGCAGTACTTC
TRBV7-6,many,TRBJ2-3,-,CASSFSENGDDTDTQYF,TGTGCCAGCAGCTTTTCCGAAAACGGGGACGACACAGATACGCAGTATTTT
TRBV7-3,many,TRBJ2-3,TRBD1,CASSLTGTETDTQYF,TGTGCCAGCAGCTTAACTGGGACAGAGACAGATACGCAGTATTTT
TRBV20-1,many,TRBJ2-7,TRBD1,CSARVYRGGEQYF,TGCAGTGCTAGAGTTTACAGGGGCGGCGAGCAGTACTTC
TRBV5-4,many,TRBJ1-1,TRBD1,CASSLVDRVNTEAFF,TGTGCCAGCAGCTTGGTGGACAGGGTGAACACTGAAGCTTTCTTT
TRBV2,many,TRBJ2-3,-,CASSGLGNTDTQYF,TGTGCCAGCAGTGGCCTCGGGAACACAGATACGCAGTATTTT
TRBV7-9,-,TRBJ2-1,-,CASSLVPARDEQFF,TGTGCCAGCAGCTTAGTTCCCGCCAGGGATGAGCAGTTCTTC